A single T cell receptor beta chain is shown here with its context. Assay used: immunoSEQ multiplex PCR; TCRdb lists only in-frame clones, some missing. The sample records 400,000 to 500,000 clones, approximately 90% being singletons. The data originate from a study of control samples from healthy donors and cancer patients. CDR1 and CDR2 from the germline V gene are SGHRS and YFSETQ. Trimming removed 4 bases from V and 0 bases from J; junction bases left unmatched: 15. The CDR3 is 20 residues long. This chain joins TRBV5-1 and TRBJ2-6, with 8 bases fitting TRBD1. Sequencing was carried out using PBMCs. This TCR derives from a man aged 35 to 55 with head and neck cancer. CDR3 residues: CASSRDRTTWGTSGANVLTF. The CDR3 nucleotides read TGCGCCAGCAGCCGGGACAGGACAACGTGGGGGACCTCTGGGGCCAACGTCCTGACTTTC.